Listed below are T cell receptor beta chains from one sample, sequenced in a study of blood T cell repertoires in COVID-19. TCRdb keeps only in-frame clones here, not all; method: immunoSEQ multiplex PCR. The sample holds about 180,000 clones, around 85% seen once. Sequencing was carried out using peripheral blood. The source of these receptors is a person in their 70s with COVID-19, enrolled during active disease. Both conserved end residues are part of each CDR3. The order of the fields is V gene, CDR3 protein.

TRBV11-1	CASSLSGEGLYEQYF
TRBV28	CASRTTSGPTKEQFF
TRBV7-2	CASSLKGGDQPQHF
TRBV7-2	CASYRSSGGELFF
TRBV14	CASSQGLAGGREQFF
TRBV12-3/TRBV12-4	CASSSIKRELFF
TRBV7-9	CASSPKDSIDGYTF
TRBV5-4	CASSLGFQGVNSPLHF
TRBV28	CASRLYNEQFF
TRBV6-1	CASSEGNRAGQPQHF
TRBV6-5	CASAGGRGQETQYF
TRBV5-1	CASSLGTYSNQPQHF
TRBV7-2	CASSSSTRQQYF
TRBV5-4	CASSMDPKRTNEKLFF
TRBV7-3	CASSPDRYEQYF